A single sample is the source of the 27 T cell receptor beta chains below, sequenced in a study of blood T cell repertoires in COVID-19. Generated by immunoSEQ multiplex PCR, the TCRdb table keeps only in-frame clones and is missing some. This sample has 25,000 to 35,000 clones, with roughly 85% found just once. The sequencing sample was made of peripheral blood. Receptors were obtained from a man aged 80 or over with active COVID-19.

This chain links TRBV3-1 (or the pseudogene TRBV3-2) with TRBJ2-5, with 8 bases lining up with TRBD1. CDR1 is LGHDT and CDR2 is YNNKEL in the germline V gene (reference sequence). This CDR3 spans 14 amino acids. V shed 7 bases and J 5 bases; nucleotides not matched to a gene: 9. Here the CDR3 reads CASNDRGLQETQYF. CDR3 coding DNA: TGTGCCAGCAACGACAGGGGATTACAGGAGACCCAGTACTTC.

This chain uses TRBV3-1 (or the pseudogene TRBV3-2) with TRBJ2-7; 8 bases agree with TRBD1. The germline V gene encodes CDR1 LGHDT and CDR2 YNNKEL (reference sequence). The CDR3 is 14 amino acids. With V trimmed by 3 bases and J by 5 bases, 6 bases remained unmatched. CDR3 nucleotide sequence: TGTGCCAGCAGCCACCTGACAGGGGCTGACGAGCAGTACTTC. As protein: CASSHLTGADEQYF.

This clone was detected only once. V usage is TRBV7-9 and J usage is TRBJ2-5, with 9 bases aligning to TRBD2. CDR1 is SEHNR, CDR2 FQNEAQ, per germline (reference sequence). The CDR3 is 14 residues long. V lost 2 bases, J lost 2 bases, and 0 bases stayed unmatched. CDR3 residues: CASSLSGRQETQYF. As DNA, the CDR3 is TGTGCCAGCAGCTTAAGCGGGAGGCAAGAGACCCAGTACTTC.

The gene calls are TRBV18 and TRBJ1-2; D call uncertain. This CDR3 is built from 13 residues. Germline CDR1 and CDR2: KGHSH and LQKENI. V lost 6 bases and J lost 2, with 10 bases in between. This CDR3 is CASSPEKNYGYTF. CDR3 nucleotides: TGTGCCAGCTCCCCAGAGAAGAACTATGGCTACACCTTC. The complete variable domain, with remaining parts taken from reference TRBV18 and TRBJ1-2, reads NAGVMQNPRHLVRRRGQEARLRCSPMKGHSHVYWYRQLPEEGLKFMVYLQKENIIDESGMPKERFSAEFPKEGPSILRIQQVVRGDSAAYFCASSPEKNYGYTFGSGTRLTVV.

V gene TRBV6-5 combines with J gene TRBJ1-2; 11 nucleotides line up with TRBD1. This CDR3 spans 14 amino acids. Germline CDR1 and CDR2: MNHEY and SVGAGI. J gave up 4 bases and V 4 bases, and 2 bases lay outside the gene matches. The CDR3 DNA follows: TGTGCCAGCAGTTGGACAGGGGGCGCCTATGGCTACACCTTC. Residues: CASSWTGGAYGYTF.

This clone was seen just once. The V and J genes are TRBV19 and TRBJ2-2; a possible D gene is TRBD1 (6 bases). The CDR3 is made up of 17 amino acids. Germline CDR1 reads LNHDA; CDR2 reads SQIVND (reference sequence). Trimming pared 3 bases from V and 1 base from J, leaving 15 bases between. The CDR3 coding sequence is TGTGCCAGTAGTATTATGGGGACACCGAAGAACACCGGGGAGCTGTTTTTT. Translation: CASSIMGTPKNTGELFF.

This rearrangement joins TRBV5-1 to TRBJ2-7; TRBD1 might be the D (6 bases). This CDR3 spans 15 amino acids. Germline CDR1 SGHRS, CDR2 YFSETQ. Trimming stripped 1 base from V and 0 bases from J, with 11 bases between. CDR3 loop: CASSLFGGHSYEQYF. The CDR3 DNA reads as TGCGCCAGCAGCTTGTTTGGGGGACACTCCTACGAGCAGTACTTC. Full variable domain (missing parts from reference TRBV5-1 and TRBJ2-7): KAGVTQTPRYLIKTRGQQVTLSCSPISGHRSVSWYQQTPGQGLQFLFEYFSETQRNKGNFPGRFSGRQFSNSRSEMNVSTLELGDSALYLCASSLFGGHSYEQYFGPGTRLTVT.

The chain has TRBV10-3 and TRBJ1-2, with D possibly TRBD1 on 6 matching bases. Trimming pared 0 bases from V and 7 bases from J, leaving 12 bases between. This CDR3 spans 14 amino acids. From germline, CDR1 is ENHRY and CDR2 SYGVKD. The CDR3 loop reads CAISESGGVGGYTF. The CDR3 nucleotides are TGTGCCATCAGTGAGTCTGGGGGCGTGGGTGGCTACACCTTC.

V usage is TRBV3-1 (or the pseudogene TRBV3-2) and J usage is TRBJ2-5; 10 bases are a match to TRBD2. CDR3 length equals 16 residues. Germline V lookup: CDR1 LGHDT, CDR2 YNNKEL (reference sequence). V gave up 4 bases and J gave up 4 bases; unmatched junction bases: 9. In nucleotides, the CDR3 is TGTGCCAGCAGCCCCGGGACTAGCGTTCCTACAGAGACCCAGTACTTC. This sequence encodes CASSPGTSVPTETQYF.

This chain links TRBV15 with TRBJ1-6, with 8 bases aligning to TRBD1. The CDR3 has 14 residues. After removal of 1 base from V and 8 bases from J, the junction contained 1 base not matched to a gene. Germline lookup yields CDR1 LNHNV and CDR2 YYDKDF (reference sequence). CDR3 DNA sequence: TGTGCCACCAGCAGAGTGGACAGGGATTCACCCCTCCACTTT. It codes for CATSRVDRDSPLHF.

This clone occurred a few times. This chain connects TRBV3-1 (or the pseudogene TRBV3-2) to TRBJ2-7, with D maybe TRBD2 (6 bases). The ends were cut back, 10 bases at V and 8 bases at J, with 18 bases in the middle. In germline, CDR1 is LGHDT, CDR2 YNNKEL (reference sequence). The CDR3 extends over 12 amino acids. The CDR3 bases are TGTGCCATCTGGGACTCAACCCCTCAGCAGTACTTC. It codes for CAIWDSTPQQYF.

This chain uses TRBV4-2 with TRBJ1-2; D uncertain. Trimming removed 4 bases from V and 4 bases from J, with 13 bases in between. This CDR3 is built from 14 residues. Germline values: CDR1 LGHNA, CDR2 YNFKEQ. The DNA for the CDR3 is TGTGCCAGCAGCCCGGGAGACCGGTCCTATGGCTACACCTTC. Translated: CASSPGDRSYGYTF.

The V gene is TRBV5-4, the J gene TRBJ2-5, with 11 bases fitting TRBD2. V lost 2 bases, J lost 2 bases, and 2 bases stayed unmatched. This CDR3 spans 15 amino acids. The V gene's germline CDR1 is SGHNT and CDR2 YYREEE (reference sequence). The CDR3 here is CASSLLAGAQETQYF. CDR3 DNA: TGTGCCAGCAGCTTACTAGCGGGAGCTCAAGAGACCCAGTACTTC. Full variable domain (missing parts from reference TRBV5-4 and TRBJ2-5): ETGVTQSPTHLIKTRGQQVTLRCSSQSGHNTVSWYQQALGQGPQFIFQYYREEENGRGNFPPRFSGLQFPNYSSELNVNALELDDSALYLCASSLLAGAQETQYFGPGTRLLVL.

This clone was found once. The V and J genes are TRBV13 and TRBJ1-1, with 7 bases fitting TRBD1. The germline V gene encodes CDR1 PRHDT and CDR2 FYEKMQ (reference sequence). Trimming removed 6 bases from V and 3 bases from J; junction bases left unmatched: 7. This CDR3 is 14 amino acids long. This chain's CDR3 is CASRPQGRYTEAFF. As DNA, the CDR3 is TGTGCCAGCAGGCCACAGGGGAGATACACTGAAGCTTTCTTT.

This chain links TRBV7-9 with TRBJ2-3; D might be TRBD2 (5 bases). The length of the CDR3 is 14 residues. Germline V gene data show CDR1 as SEHNR and CDR2 as FQNEAQ (reference sequence). The V gene lost 5 bases and the J gene lost 2 bases, with 11 bases spanning the gap. CDR3 nucleotide sequence: TGTGCCAGCAGCCCAGGACTGATCACAGATACGCAGTATTTT. This gives the protein CASSPGLITDTQYF. The full variable domain, rest sourced from reference TRBV7-9 and TRBJ2-3, is DTGVSQNPRHKITKRGQNVTFRCDPISEHNRLYWYRQTLGQGPEFLTYFQNEAQLEKSRLLSDRFSAERPKGSFSTLEIQRTEQGDSAMYLCASSPGLITDTQYFGPGTRLTVL.

The chain links TRBV28 to TRBJ2-3; perhaps TRBD1 as D (6 bases). V lost 2 bases, J lost 4 bases, and 7 bases lay in between. Germline V gene sequence: CDR1 MDHEN, CDR2 SYDVKM. The CDR3 sequence is 13 residues long. CDR3 protein: CASSLGGPDTQYF. The CDR3 region has the DNA TGTGCCAGCAGTTTAGGGGGCCCAGATACGCAGTATTTT.

This clone was found a few times. The rearrangement uses TRBV18 and TRBJ2-7; no reliable D call. Germline V CDR1 and CDR2: KGHSH, LQKENI. Trimming stripped 2 bases from V and 5 bases from J, with 7 bases between. CDR3 size: 12 residues. Here the CDR3 reads CASSPGRNEQYF. Here the CDR3 DNA reads TGTGCCAGCTCACCAGGTAGAAACGAGCAGTACTTC. Full variable domain (outside the CDR3, taken from reference TRBV18 and TRBJ2-7): NAGVMQNPRHLVRRRGQEARLRCSPMKGHSHVYWYRQLPEEGLKFMVYLQKENIIDESGMPKERFSAEFPKEGPSILRIQQVVRGDSAAYFCASSPGRNEQYFGPGTRLTVT.

The V and J genes are TRBV6-1 and TRBJ2-5; 8 bases fit TRBD2. V gave up 3 bases and J gave up 4 bases; unmatched junction bases: 7. Germline V gives CDR1 MNHNS, CDR2 SASEGT. The CDR3 is made up of 15 amino acids. CDR3 amino acids: CASSEGRGAVETQYF. The CDR3 nucleotides read TGTGCCAGCAGTGAGGGGCGGGGGGCCGTAGAGACCCAGTACTTC.

The chain employs TRBV27 and TRBJ1-5; possible D gene TRBD1, 5 bases. The length of the CDR3 is 17 residues. V was trimmed by 6 bases and J by 4 bases, leaving 22 bases between them. CDR1 is MNHEY and CDR2 is SMNVEV in the germline V gene (reference sequence). For the CDR3, the DNA is TGTGCCAGCAGCCCTACTACCCAGGGTTTGTGGAATCAGCCCCAGCATTTT. Encoded protein: CASSPTTQGLWNQPQHF.

This chain links TRBV18 with TRBJ2-7; a possible D gene is TRBD2 (6 bases). Germline-derived CDR1 and CDR2 are KGHSH and LQKENI. The V end was cut by 6 bases, the J end by 5 bases, with 14 bases between. CDR3 size: 13 residues. For the CDR3, the DNA is TGTGCCAGCTCCCGCGGGATCAGGGACGAGCAGTACTTC. It codes for CASSRGIRDEQYF. The full variable domain, completed using reference TRBV18 and TRBJ2-7, is NAGVMQNPRHLVRRRGQEARLRCSPMKGHSHVYWYRQLPEEGLKFMVYLQKENIIDESGMPKERFSAEFPKEGPSILRIQQVVRGDSAAYFCASSRGIRDEQYFGPGTRLTVT.

The chain uses TRBV5-4 and TRBJ2-5, with TRBD1 matching 10 bases. Germline V gene sequence: CDR1 SGHNT, CDR2 YYREEE (reference sequence). The CDR3 has 14 amino acids. Germline trimming cut 4 bases from V and 3 bases from J; bases unmatched to any gene: 3. The CDR3 reads CASSTTGGEETQYF. The CDR3 DNA follows: TGTGCCAGCAGCACGACAGGGGGCGAAGAGACCCAGTACTTC. Together with reference TRBV5-4 and TRBJ2-5, the CDR3 gives the full variable domain: ETGVTQSPTHLIKTRGQQVTLRCSSQSGHNTVSWYQQALGQGPQFIFQYYREEENGRGNFPPRFSGLQFPNYSSELNVNALELDDSALYLCASSTTGGEETQYFGPGTRLLVL.

This clone was observed once. The genes are TRBV2 and TRBJ2-5; 12 bases map to TRBD2. The CDR3 spans 15 residues. After removal of 5 bases from V and 4 bases from J, the junction contained 5 bases not matched to a gene. The germline V gene encodes CDR1 SNHLY and CDR2 FYNNEI. In DNA, the CDR3 is TGTGCCAGCAGTCTAAGGACTAGCGGGACAGAGACCCAGTACTTC. It specifies CASSLRTSGTETQYF.

By share, this clone counts as medium-sized. The V and J genes are TRBV18 and TRBJ1-1; D not resolved. CDR1 and CDR2 from the germline V gene are KGHSH and LQKENI. The CDR3 length is 13 residues. V shed 3 bases and J shed 2 bases, with 7 bases lying between them. CDR3 in amino acids: CASSPLTNTEAFF. The DNA of the CDR3 is TGTGCCAGCTCACCCCTGACAAACACTGAAGCTTTCTTT.

The CDR3 sequence is CASSHSSYNEQFF. In DNA, the CDR3 is TGTGCCAGCAGCCACAGCTCCTACAATGAGCAGTTCTTC. V is TRBV3-1 (or the pseudogene TRBV3-2) and J is TRBJ2-1; D unresolved. There are 13 residues in the CDR3. V was shortened by 3 bases and J by 0 bases, with 3 bases between the two germline ends. Germline assignment: CDR1 LGHDT and CDR2 YNNKEL (reference sequence).

V and J are TRBV5-6 and TRBJ1-2; D ambiguous. Between the trimmed V and J ends, which lost 0 bases and 6 bases, there was a span of 18 bases. The CDR3 extends over 16 amino acids. CDR1 SGHDT and CDR2 YYEEEE come from the germline V gene. CDR3 in amino acids: CASSLANGRGFHGYTF. In nucleotides, the CDR3 is TGTGCCAGCAGCTTGGCCAACGGACGAGGGTTCCATGGCTACACCTTC.

V is TRBV18 and J is TRBJ2-7; 11 bases line up with TRBD1. Trimming at V came to 2 bases and at J to 2 bases, leaving 2 bases not matched to a gene. Per germline, CDR1 KGHSH and CDR2 LQKENI. This CDR3 has 15 residues. CDR3 DNA sequence: TGTGCCAGCTCACCAAGGACAGGGGGCGCCTACGAGCAGTACTTC. Translated, it gives CASSPRTGGAYEQYF.

In DNA form, the CDR3 reads TGTGCCAGCAGTTCCCCCTTGGGGGGTAGCAATCAGCCCCAGCATTTT. It specifies CASSSPLGGSNQPQHF. This chain connects TRBV6-6 to TRBJ1-5; D may be TRBD1 (5 bases). The CDR3 contains 16 residues. V lost 4 bases to trimming and J lost 0 bases, with 13 bases between them. Germline assignment: CDR1 MNHNY and CDR2 SVGAGI (reference sequence).